Presented here are 23 T cell receptor beta chains from one specimen sequenced in a study of T-cell memory formation after mild COVID-19 (dated by TCRdb to the early 2020s). The method behind the library was 5' RACE. TCRdb names Illumina NovaSeq 6000 as the instrument used. Using fastp at Q25 and MiXCR, TCRdb reprocessed the public reads and kept productive beta chains. Each entry is one CDR3 protein sequence, shown with its most common DNA and genes. This sample has roughly 600,000 distinct CDR3 sequences in its table, and more than 15% of those were observed once. The top ten clonotypes cover about 12% of the sample. The source material was PBMCs or a T cell subset sorted from them (not recorded which). The receptors shown here come from an adult woman who had mild COVID-19 (a few samples of this study predate the infection). The sample titles of this study are shuffled in the database, so cell type and time point are left out; the donor was told from shared clones.

The genes are TRBV12-3 or TRBV12-4 and TRBJ2-7; D perhaps matches TRBD2 (6 bases). The CDR3 loop spans 15 amino acids. Trimming pared 6 bases from V and 0 bases from J, leaving 15 bases between. The CDR3 reads CASSNGGSSSYEQYF. CDR3 DNA: TGTGCCAGCAGCAACGGGGGTTCAAGCTCCTACGAGCAGTACTTC.

This clonotype was seen repeatedly, ten times or more. The V and J genes are TRBV20-1 and TRBJ2-3, with 12 bases fitting TRBD2. The length of the CDR3 is 15 residues. CDR1 DFQATT and CDR2 SNEGSKA come from the germline V gene (reference sequence). CDR3 sequence: CSKVRTSGKEDTQYF. The CDR3 bases are TGCAGCAAAGTAAGGACTAGCGGGAAAGAAGATACGCAGTATTTT.

This clonotype has only a few counts. The CDR3 is CASSSANTEAFF. CDR3 bases: TGTGCCAGCAGCTCGGCGAACACTGAAGCTTTCTTT. This chain links TRBV7-9 with TRBJ1-1; unclear D gene. Germline V gene data show CDR1 as SEHNR and CDR2 as FQNEAQ (reference sequence). The CDR3 loop spans 12 amino acids. Trimming cost V 4 bases and J 1 base, with 4 bases left between them.

This clonotype has more than one count but fewer than ten. V usage is TRBV29-1 and J usage is TRBJ1-1, with 8 bases lining up with TRBD1. V was clipped by 7 bases and J by 2 bases; unmatched bases: 6. Germline V gene data show CDR1 as SQVTM and CDR2 as ANQGSEA. This CDR3 comprises 13 residues. Written as DNA, the CDR3 is TGCAGCGCGGGACAGGCAACTAACACTGAAGCTTTCTTT. Its protein product is CSAGQATNTEAFF.

The chain uses TRBV9 and TRBJ2-3; 11 bases fit TRBD1. J gave up 4 bases and V 3 bases, and 4 bases lay outside the gene matches. Germline V lookup: CDR1 SGDLS, CDR2 YYNGEE. The CDR3 is 15 residues long. This chain's CDR3 is CASSEDRGLADTQYF. Here the CDR3 DNA reads TGTGCCAGCAGCGAGGACAGGGGGCTCGCAGATACGCAGTATTTT.

This chain links TRBV7-9 with TRBJ2-1; TRBD2 aligns across 10 bases. The CDR3 length is 17 residues. CDR1 SEHNR and CDR2 FQNEAQ come from the germline V gene (reference sequence). The V segment lost 3 bases and the J segment 8 bases; nucleotides outside the gene matches: 13. CDR3 residues: CASSFSGTSGIYHEQFF. The CDR3 DNA follows: TGTGCCAGCAGCTTCTCGGGAACTAGCGGGATTTACCATGAGCAGTTCTTC. Full variable domain (outside the CDR3, taken from reference TRBV7-9 and TRBJ2-1): DTGVSQNPRHKITKRGQNVTFRCDPISEHNRLYWYRQTLGQGPEFLTYFQNEAQLEKSRLLSDRFSAERPKGSFSTLEIQRTEQGDSAMYLCASSFSGTSGIYHEQFFGPGTRLTVL.

The table lists this clonotype with a few counts. The V call is TRBV12-3 or TRBV12-4, the J call TRBJ2-2; a weak D match, TRBD2 (5 bases). The CDR3 length is 13 residues. Between the trimmed V and J ends, which lost 4 bases and 7 bases, there was a span of 10 bases. CDR3 DNA sequence: TGTGCCAGCAGTTCCGGACTTTTCGGGGAGCTGTTTTTT. Its translation is CASSSGLFGELFF.

This clonotype was observed at least ten times. The rearrangement links TRBV20-1 to TRBJ2-7; possible D gene TRBD1, 7 bases. This CDR3 is built from 14 residues. V lost 5 bases, J lost 2 bases, and 16 bases lay in between. Germline V gene sequence: CDR1 DFQATT, CDR2 SNEGSKA (reference sequence). CDR3 nucleotides: TGCAGTGCTGCCCTGACAGGGACTCCCTACGAGCAGTACTTC. Translation gives CSAALTGTPYEQYF.

This clonotype has a handful of counts. The CDR3 nucleotides read TGTGCCAGCAGCCAAGCCTACGGGACAGCCTACCAAGAGACCCAGTACTTC. Amino acid sequence: CASSQAYGTAYQETQYF. The J gene is TRBJ2-5, the V gene TRBV14; 7 nucleotides align to TRBD1. The CDR3 extends over 17 amino acids. The J segment lost 0 bases and the V segment lost 1 base, leaving 8 bases of the junction unmatched. Germline-derived CDR1 and CDR2 are SGHDN and FVKESK.

This clonotype was recorded many times. The chain links TRBV24-1 to TRBJ2-7; D uncertain. Trimming removed 3 bases at V and 2 bases at J, with 1 base between. The CDR3 runs to 11 residues. Germline V gene data show CDR1 as KGHDR and CDR2 as SFDVKD. This chain's CDR3 is CATSDPYEQYF. DNA of the CDR3: TGTGCCACCAGTGATCCCTACGAGCAGTACTTC.

The chain has TRBV12-3 or TRBV12-4 and TRBJ1-2; D gene ambiguous. CDR3 length equals 12 residues. The V gene lost 3 bases and the J gene lost 8 bases, with 10 bases spanning the gap. The CDR3 sequence is CASSFFPRGYTF. The CDR3 nucleotides are TGTGCCAGCAGTTTTTTCCCTCGAGGCTACACCTTC.

This chain uses TRBV29-1 with TRBJ2-3, with D possibly matching TRBD1 (5 bases). With 4 bases removed from V and 6 bases from J, the gap between germline ends came to 5 bases. CDR3 length: 10 residues. In germline, CDR1 is SQVTM, CDR2 ANQGSEA. For the CDR3, the DNA is TGCAGCGTTGCAGGGGATACGCAGTATTTT. Amino acids: CSVAGDTQYF.

Ten or more counts support this clonotype. This rearrangement joins TRBV5-1 to TRBJ1-1, with D perhaps TRBD1 (6 bases). Germline values: CDR1 SGHRS, CDR2 YFSETQ. V was pared by 4 bases and J by 1 base, with 8 bases between. This CDR3 is built from 13 residues. In DNA, the CDR3 is TGCGCCAGCAGCCAGGGACAGAACACTGAAGCTTTCTTT. Its translation is CASSQGQNTEAFF.

This clonotype has more than one count but fewer than ten. V usage is TRBV10-3 and J usage is TRBJ2-7, with TRBD1 matching over 9 bases. V lost 5 bases to trimming and J lost 3 bases; unmatched junction nucleotides: 2. In germline, CDR1 is ENHRY, CDR2 SYGVKD. The CDR3 consists of 13 residues. Here the CDR3 DNA reads TGTGCCATCAGTCGGGACAGGGACTACGAGCAGTACTTC. Amino acids: CAISRDRDYEQYF.

In this sample, this clonotype turned up a few times. V is TRBV27 and J is TRBJ2-5; possible D gene TRBD1, 5 bases. The V gene's germline CDR1 is MNHEY and CDR2 SMNVEV (reference sequence). V lost 3 bases to trimming and J lost 4 bases, with 15 bases between them. CDR3 length: 15 residues. The CDR3 loop is CASSFNRNRAETQYF. CDR3 nucleotide sequence: TGTGCCAGCAGTTTCAACAGGAATCGGGCAGAGACCCAGTACTTC.

This clonotype was detected only a few times. The rearrangement uses TRBV4-2 and TRBJ1-1, with a possible D match to TRBD1 (6 bases). The CDR3 sequence is 15 residues long. The V end was cut by 4 bases, the J end by 1 base, with 13 bases between. Looked up from germline, CDR1 is LGHNA and CDR2 is YNFKEQ. The CDR3, as DNA: TGTGCCAGCAGCCGGAGCGGGGGCGAGAACACTGAAGCTTTCTTT. Encoded protein: CASSRSGGENTEAFF.

This rearrangement joins TRBV6-6 to TRBJ2-5, with 14 bases matching TRBD2. There are 17 residues in the CDR3. Germline CDR1 is MNHNY and CDR2 is SVGAGI (reference sequence). Losses at the gene ends were 9 bases for V and 2 bases for J; bases not matched to a gene: 11. This CDR3 is CASEPGLAGETQETQYF. The CDR3 bases are TGTGCCAGTGAACCGGGACTAGCGGGGGAAACACAAGAGACCCAGTACTTC.

The chain couples TRBV6-5 to TRBJ2-3; no definite D call. The CDR3 extends over 14 amino acids. In germline, CDR1 is MNHEY, CDR2 SVGAGI. Deletions cut 2 bases from V and 4 bases from J, with 10 bases between. CDR3 bases: TGTGCCAGCAGTTACGGCCGGGTCGCAGATACGCAGTATTTT. Protein product: CASSYGRVADTQYF.

The rearrangement links TRBV14 to TRBJ1-3; 7 bases line up with TRBD1. J lost 2 bases, V lost 4 bases, and 8 bases had no gene match. The CDR3 length is 16 residues. CDR1 and CDR2 from the germline V gene are SGHDN and FVKESK. CDR3 bases: TGTGCCAGCAGCCGACCTCAGGGGGGACCTGGAAACACCATATATTTT. It codes for CASSRPQGGPGNTIYF.

The rearrangement links TRBV27 to TRBJ2-7, with 7 bases fitting TRBD1. Unmatched junction bases numbered 19, after V lost 5 bases and J lost 6 bases. The CDR3 covers 17 residues. CDR1 and CDR2 (germline): MNHEY, SMNVEV (reference sequence). The CDR3 coding sequence is TGTGCCAGCAGTCCACCGAACCCCGACAGGGTCGTCGGCGAGCAGTACTTC. This gives the protein CASSPPNPDRVVGEQYF.

The chain uses TRBV5-4 and TRBJ1-2, with TRBD1 identical over 7 bases. Trimming removed 2 bases from V and 0 bases from J; junction bases left unmatched: 4. The CDR3 is 15 residues long. Germline CDR1 SGHNT, CDR2 YYREEE (reference sequence). CDR3 sequence reads: CASSFGGGPNYGYTF. In DNA, the CDR3 is TGTGCCAGCAGCTTTGGAGGGGGCCCTAACTATGGCTACACCTTC.

This clonotype appeared a few times. The genes are TRBV14 and TRBJ1-1, with a tentative D call TRBD1 (5 bases). Trimming took 5 bases from V and 1 from J, leaving 14 bases between them. Looked up from germline, CDR1 is SGHDN and CDR2 is FVKESK. The CDR3 spans 15 residues. CDR3 sequence: CASSGQGHKNTEAFF. In DNA form, the CDR3 reads TGTGCCAGCAGCGGGCAAGGACATAAGAACACTGAAGCTTTCTTT.

The CDR3 region is CASSVGTETSPLHF. Here the CDR3 DNA reads TGTGCCAGCAGTGTTGGGACAGAAACTTCACCCCTCCACTTT. The chain links TRBV2 to TRBJ1-6, with 7 nucleotides matching TRBD1. Germline V gene data show CDR1 as SNHLY and CDR2 as FYNNEI. With V trimmed by 4 bases and J by 9 bases, 6 bases remained unmatched. This CDR3 has 14 amino acids. Full variable domain (missing parts from reference TRBV2 and TRBJ1-6): EPEVTQTPSHQVTQMGQEVILRCVPISNHLYFYWYRQILGQKVEFLVSFYNNEISEKSEIFDDQFSVERPDGSNFTLKIRSTKLEDSAMYFCASSVGTETSPLHFGNGTRLTVT.